This T cell receptor beta chain is from a study of blood T cell repertoires in COVID-19. V lost 7 bases and J 2 bases, leaving 8 bases between the germline ends. Per the germline V gene, CDR1 is SQVTM and CDR2 is ANQGSEA. The CDR3 has 11 residues. Some clones are missing from TCRdb's copy, which holds only in-frame ones; the method was immunoSEQ multiplex PCR. The profile covers approximately 130,000 clones, with roughly four fifths appearing a single time and about 13% taken by the ten largest. The receptor was isolated from a human donor in a cohort sampled during active COVID-19. Sequencing was performed on peripheral blood. The chain carries TRBV29-1 and TRBJ2-5, with D perhaps TRBD1 (5 bases). This chain's CDR3 is CSGRQQETQYF. In DNA form, the CDR3 reads TGCAGCGGGCGACAGCAAGAGACCCAGTACTTC.